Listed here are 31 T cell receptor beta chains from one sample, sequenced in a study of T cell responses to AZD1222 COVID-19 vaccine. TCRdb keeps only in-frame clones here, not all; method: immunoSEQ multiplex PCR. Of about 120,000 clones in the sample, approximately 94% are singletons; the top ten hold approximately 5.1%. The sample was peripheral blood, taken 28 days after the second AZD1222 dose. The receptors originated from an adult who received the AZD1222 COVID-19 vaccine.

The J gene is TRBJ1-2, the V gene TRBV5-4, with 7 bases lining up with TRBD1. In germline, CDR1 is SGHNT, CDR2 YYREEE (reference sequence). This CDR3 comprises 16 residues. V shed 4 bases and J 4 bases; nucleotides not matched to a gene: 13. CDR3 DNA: TGTGCCAGCAGCCATAACCGGGACAGATCTTCCTATGGCTACACCTTC. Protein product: CASSHNRDRSSYGYTF.

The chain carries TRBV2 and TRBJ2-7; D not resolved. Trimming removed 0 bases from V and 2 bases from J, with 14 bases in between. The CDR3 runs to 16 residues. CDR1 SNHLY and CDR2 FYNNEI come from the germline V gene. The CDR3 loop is CASSEAQIGKPYEQYF. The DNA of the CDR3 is TGTGCCAGCAGTGAAGCTCAGATTGGCAAGCCCTACGAGCAGTACTTC.

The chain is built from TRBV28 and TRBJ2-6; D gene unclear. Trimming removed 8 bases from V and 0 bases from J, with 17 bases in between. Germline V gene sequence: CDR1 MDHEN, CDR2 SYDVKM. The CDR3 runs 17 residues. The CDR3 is CASGLETPSSGANVLTF. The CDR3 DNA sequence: TGTGCCAGCGGGTTGGAAACACCCAGCTCTGGGGCCAACGTCCTGACTTTC.

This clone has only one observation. CDR3 coding DNA: TGTGCCAGCAGCCCACAGGACAGGGCCAATGAGCAGTTCTTC. Amino acids: CASSPQDRANEQFF. The gene calls are TRBV9 and TRBJ2-1; 8 bases line up with TRBD1. The junction had 6 bases not matched to a gene; V was cut back by 4 bases and J by 6 bases. The CDR3 is 14 amino acids. Germline values: CDR1 SGDLS, CDR2 YYNGEE.

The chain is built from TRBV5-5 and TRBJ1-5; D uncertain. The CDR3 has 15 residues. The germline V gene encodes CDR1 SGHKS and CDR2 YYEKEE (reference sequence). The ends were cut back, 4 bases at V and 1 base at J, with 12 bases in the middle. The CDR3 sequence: CASSEGKTSNQPQHF. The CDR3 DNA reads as TGTGCCAGCAGCGAAGGGAAGACGAGCAATCAGCCCCAGCATTTT.

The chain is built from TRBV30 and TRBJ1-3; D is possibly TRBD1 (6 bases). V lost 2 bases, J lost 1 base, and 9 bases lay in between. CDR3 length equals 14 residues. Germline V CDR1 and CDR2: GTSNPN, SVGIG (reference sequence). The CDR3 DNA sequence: TGTGCCTGGAGTATTAGGGGGTCTGGAAACACCATATATTTT. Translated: CAWSIRGSGNTIYF.

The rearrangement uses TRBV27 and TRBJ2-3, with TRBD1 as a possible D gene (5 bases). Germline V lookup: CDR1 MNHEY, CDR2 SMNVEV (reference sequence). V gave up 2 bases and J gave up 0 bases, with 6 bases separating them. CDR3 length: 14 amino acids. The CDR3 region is CASSLRQSTDTQYF. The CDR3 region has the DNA TGTGCCAGCAGTTTAAGACAGAGCACAGATACGCAGTATTTT.

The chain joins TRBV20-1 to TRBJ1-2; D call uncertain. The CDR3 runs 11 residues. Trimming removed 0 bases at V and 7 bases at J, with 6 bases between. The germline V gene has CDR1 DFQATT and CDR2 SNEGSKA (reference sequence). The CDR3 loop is CSARDRAGYTF. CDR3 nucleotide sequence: TGCAGTGCTAGAGATCGGGCTGGCTACACCTTC.

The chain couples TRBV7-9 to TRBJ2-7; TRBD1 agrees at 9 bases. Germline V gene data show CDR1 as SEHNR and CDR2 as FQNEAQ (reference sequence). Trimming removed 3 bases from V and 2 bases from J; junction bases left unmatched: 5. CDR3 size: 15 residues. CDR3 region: CASSFGQGSTYEQYF. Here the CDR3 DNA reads TGTGCCAGCAGCTTCGGACAGGGGTCCACCTACGAGCAGTACTTC.

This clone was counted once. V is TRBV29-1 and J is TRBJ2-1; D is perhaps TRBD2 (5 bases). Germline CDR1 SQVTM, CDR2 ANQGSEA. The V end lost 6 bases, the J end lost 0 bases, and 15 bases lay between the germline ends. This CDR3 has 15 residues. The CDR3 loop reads CSVLPGVSSYNEQFF. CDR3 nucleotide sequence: TGCAGCGTCCTCCCCGGGGTCAGCTCCTACAATGAGCAGTTCTTC.

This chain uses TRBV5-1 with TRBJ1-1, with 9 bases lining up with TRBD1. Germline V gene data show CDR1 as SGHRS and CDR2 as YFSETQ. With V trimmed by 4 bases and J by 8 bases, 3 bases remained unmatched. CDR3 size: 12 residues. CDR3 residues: CASSPGTGEAFF. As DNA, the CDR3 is TGCGCCAGCAGCCCCGGGACAGGGGAAGCTTTCTTT.

This chain's CDR3 is CASSEVAGGRGEQFF. For the CDR3, the DNA is TGTGCCAGCAGTGAAGTGGCAGGGGGCAGGGGGGAGCAGTTCTTC. The chain has TRBV6-1 and TRBJ2-1; TRBD1 matches at 8 bases. The germline V gene has CDR1 MNHNS and CDR2 SASEGT. CDR3 length: 15 residues. After removal of 1 base from V and 10 bases from J, the junction contained 9 bases not matched to a gene.

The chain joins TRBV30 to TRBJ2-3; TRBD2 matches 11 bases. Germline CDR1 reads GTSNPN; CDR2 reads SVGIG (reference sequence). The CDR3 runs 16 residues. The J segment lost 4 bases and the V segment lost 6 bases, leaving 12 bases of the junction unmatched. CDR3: CACQLYSGREADTQYF. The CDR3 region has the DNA TGTGCCTGCCAACTTTATAGCGGGAGGGAGGCAGATACGCAGTATTTT.

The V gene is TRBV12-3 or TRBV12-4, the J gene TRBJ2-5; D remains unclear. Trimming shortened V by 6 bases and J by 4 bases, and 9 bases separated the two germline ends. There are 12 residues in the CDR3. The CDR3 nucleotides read TGTGCCAGCAGCCCTCTTGGAGAGACCCAGTACTTC. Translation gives CASSPLGETQYF.

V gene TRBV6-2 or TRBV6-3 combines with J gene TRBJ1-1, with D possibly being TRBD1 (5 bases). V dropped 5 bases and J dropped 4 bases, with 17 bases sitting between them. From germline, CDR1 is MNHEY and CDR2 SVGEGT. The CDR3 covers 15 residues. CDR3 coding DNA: TGTGCCAGCAGTCCAGGGTCTGCGCGAGGCACTGAAGCTTTCTTT. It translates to CASSPGSARGTEAFF.

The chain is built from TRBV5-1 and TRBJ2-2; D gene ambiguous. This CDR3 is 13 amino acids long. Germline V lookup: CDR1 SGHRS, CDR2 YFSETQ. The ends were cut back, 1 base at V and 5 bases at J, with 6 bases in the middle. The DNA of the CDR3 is TGCGCCAGCAGCTTGAGGACGACCGGGGAGCTGTTTTTT. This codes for CASSLRTTGELFF.

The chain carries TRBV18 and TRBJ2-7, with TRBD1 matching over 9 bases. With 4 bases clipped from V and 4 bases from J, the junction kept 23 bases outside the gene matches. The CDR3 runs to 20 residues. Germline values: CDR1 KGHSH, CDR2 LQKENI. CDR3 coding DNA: TGTGCCAGCTCACAAGACCGGGACAGGGAGTCGGTTGGGGGCCAATACGAGCAGTACTTC. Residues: CASSQDRDRESVGGQYEQYF.

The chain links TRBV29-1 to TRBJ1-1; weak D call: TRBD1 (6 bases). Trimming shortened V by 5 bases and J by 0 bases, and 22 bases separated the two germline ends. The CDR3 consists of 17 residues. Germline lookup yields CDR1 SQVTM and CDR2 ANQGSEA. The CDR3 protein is CSVHQFLRDTLNTEAFF. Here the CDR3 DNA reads TGCAGCGTTCACCAATTCCTCCGGGACACCTTGAACACTGAAGCTTTCTTT.

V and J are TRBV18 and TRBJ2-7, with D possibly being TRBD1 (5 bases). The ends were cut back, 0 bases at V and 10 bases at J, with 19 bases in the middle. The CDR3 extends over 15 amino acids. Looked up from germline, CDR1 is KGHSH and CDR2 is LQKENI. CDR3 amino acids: CASSPPSTDSSIQYF. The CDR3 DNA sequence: TGTGCCAGCTCACCACCTTCGACAGACAGCTCGATACAGTACTTC.

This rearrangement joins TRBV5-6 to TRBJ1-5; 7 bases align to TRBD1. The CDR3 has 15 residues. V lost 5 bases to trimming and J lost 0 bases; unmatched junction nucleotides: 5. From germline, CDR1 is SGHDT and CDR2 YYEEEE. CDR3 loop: CASSPGGYSNQPQHF. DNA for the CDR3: TGTGCCAGCAGTCCAGGGGGTTATAGCAATCAGCCCCAGCATTTT.

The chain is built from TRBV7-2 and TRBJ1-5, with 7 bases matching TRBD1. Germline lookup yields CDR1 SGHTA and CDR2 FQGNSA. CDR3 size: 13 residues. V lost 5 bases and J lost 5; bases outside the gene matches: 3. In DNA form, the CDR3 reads TGTGCCAGCAGCCGGGACAGTGATCAGCCCCAGCATTTT. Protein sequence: CASSRDSDQPQHF.

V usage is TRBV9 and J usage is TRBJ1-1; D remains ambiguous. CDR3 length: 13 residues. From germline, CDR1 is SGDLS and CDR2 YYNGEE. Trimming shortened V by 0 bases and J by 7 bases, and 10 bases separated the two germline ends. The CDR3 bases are TGTGCCAGCAGCGTAGTTTGGGGTGGTGAAGCTTTCTTT. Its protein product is CASSVVWGGEAFF. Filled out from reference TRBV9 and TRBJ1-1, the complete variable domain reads DSGVTQTPKHLITATGQRVTLRCSPRSGDLSVYWYQQSLDQGLQFLIQYYNGEERAKGNILERFSAQQFPDLHSELNLSSLELGDSALYFCASSVVWGGEAFFGQGTRLTVV.

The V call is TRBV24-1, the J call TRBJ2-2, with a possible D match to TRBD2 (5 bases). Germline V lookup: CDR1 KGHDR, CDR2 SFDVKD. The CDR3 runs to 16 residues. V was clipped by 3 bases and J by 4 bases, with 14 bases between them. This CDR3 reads CATSDDRLAGTGELFF. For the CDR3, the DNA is TGTGCCACCAGTGATGATCGGCTAGCCGGCACCGGGGAGCTGTTTTTT.

The CDR3 sequence: CASSLFEDLGEGGYTF. The CDR3 nucleotides read TGTGCCAGCAGCTTGTTTGAGGATTTGGGAGAGGGGGGCTACACCTTC. This chain joins TRBV5-5 and TRBJ1-2; D may be TRBD1 (5 bases). Germline-derived CDR1 and CDR2 are SGHKS and YYEKEE (reference sequence). This CDR3 comprises 16 residues. V lost 1 base to trimming and J lost 8 bases, with 21 bases between them.

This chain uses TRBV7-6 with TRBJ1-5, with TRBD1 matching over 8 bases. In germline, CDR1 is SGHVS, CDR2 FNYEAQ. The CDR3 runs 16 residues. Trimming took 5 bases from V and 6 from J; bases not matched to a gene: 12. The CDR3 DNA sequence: TGTGCCAGCAGCAACCGGGACAGGTGGAGTTTTCAGCCCCAGCATTTT. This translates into CASSNRDRWSFQPQHF.

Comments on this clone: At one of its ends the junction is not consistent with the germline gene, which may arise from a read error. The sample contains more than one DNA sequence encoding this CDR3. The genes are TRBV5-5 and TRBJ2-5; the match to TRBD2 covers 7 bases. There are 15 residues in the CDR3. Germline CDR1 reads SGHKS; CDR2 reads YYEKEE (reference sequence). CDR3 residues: CASSLKVGGQETQYF. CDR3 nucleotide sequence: TGTGCCAGCAGCCTAAAAGTGGGAGGGCAAGAGACCCAATACTTC.

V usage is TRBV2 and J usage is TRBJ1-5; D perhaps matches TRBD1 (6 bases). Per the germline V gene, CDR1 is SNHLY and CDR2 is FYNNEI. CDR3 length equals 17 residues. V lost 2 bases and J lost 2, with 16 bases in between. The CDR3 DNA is TGTGCCAGCAGTGAAATACGGGGGGCGATTGGCAATCAGCCCCAGCATTTT. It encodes CASSEIRGAIGNQPQHF.

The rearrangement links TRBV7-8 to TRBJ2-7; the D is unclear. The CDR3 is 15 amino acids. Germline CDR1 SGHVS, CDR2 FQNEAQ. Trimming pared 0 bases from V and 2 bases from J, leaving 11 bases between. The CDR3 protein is CASSLARLTPYEQYF. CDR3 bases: TGTGCCAGCAGCTTAGCTAGGCTAACCCCCTACGAGCAGTACTTC. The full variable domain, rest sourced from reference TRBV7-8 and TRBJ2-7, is GAGVSQSPRYKVAKRGQDVALRCDPISGHVSLFWYQQALGQGPEFLTYFQNEAQLDKSGLPSDRFFAERPEGSVSTLKIQRTQQEDSAVYLCASSLARLTPYEQYFGPGTRLTVT.

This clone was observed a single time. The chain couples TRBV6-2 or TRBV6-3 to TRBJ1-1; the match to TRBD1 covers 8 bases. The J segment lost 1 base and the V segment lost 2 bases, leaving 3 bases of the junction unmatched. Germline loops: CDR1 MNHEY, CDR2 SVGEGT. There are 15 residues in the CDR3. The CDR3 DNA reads TGTGCCAGCAGTTACAGACAGGGGTGGAACACTGAAGCTTTCTTT. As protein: CASSYRQGWNTEAFF.

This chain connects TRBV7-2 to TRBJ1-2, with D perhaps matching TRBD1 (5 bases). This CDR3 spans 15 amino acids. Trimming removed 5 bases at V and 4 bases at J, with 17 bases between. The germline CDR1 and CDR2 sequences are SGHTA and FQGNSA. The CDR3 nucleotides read TGTGCCAGCAGCCCCGGGACTGCCGCCCCCTATGGCTACACCTTC. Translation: CASSPGTAAPYGYTF.

CDR3 protein: CATLGGSLGTEAFF. CDR3 nucleotide sequence: TGTGCCACCTTAGGGGGGAGTTTGGGGACTGAAGCTTTCTTT. The chain carries TRBV19 and TRBJ1-1; D possibly corresponds to TRBD1 (6 bases). Per germline, CDR1 LNHDA and CDR2 SQIVND (reference sequence). V shed 10 bases and J shed 5 bases, with 20 bases lying between them. The CDR3 has 14 residues. Full variable domain (outside the CDR3, taken from reference TRBV19 and TRBJ1-1): DGGITQSPKYLFRKEGQNVTLSCEQNLNHDAMYWYRQDPGQGLRLIYYSQIVNDFQKGDIAEGYSVSREKKESFPLTVTSAQKNPTAFYLCATLGGSLGTEAFFGQGTRLTVV.